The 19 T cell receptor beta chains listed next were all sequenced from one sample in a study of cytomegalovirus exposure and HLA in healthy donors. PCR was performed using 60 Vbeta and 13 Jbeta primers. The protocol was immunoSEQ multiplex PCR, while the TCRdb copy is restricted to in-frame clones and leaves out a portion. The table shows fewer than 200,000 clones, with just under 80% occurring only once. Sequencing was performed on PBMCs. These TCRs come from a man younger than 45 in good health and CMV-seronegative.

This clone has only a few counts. The CDR3 DNA reads as TGTGCCAGCAGCTACCCGGGGGAGAGGTACGAGCAGTACTTC. Protein: CASSYPGERYEQYF. The chain joins TRBV11-2 to TRBJ2-7, with a possible D match to TRBD2 (6 bases). V was shortened by 4 bases and J by 4 bases, with 14 bases between the two germline ends. This CDR3 is 14 amino acids long. CDR1 is SGHAT, CDR2 FQNNGV, per germline.

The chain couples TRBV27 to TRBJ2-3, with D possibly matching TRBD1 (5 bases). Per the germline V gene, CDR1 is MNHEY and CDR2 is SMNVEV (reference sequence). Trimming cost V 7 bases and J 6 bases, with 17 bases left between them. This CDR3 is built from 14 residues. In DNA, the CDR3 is TGTGCCAGCACCCCCCGGGCCCCAGGGGATACGCAGTATTTT. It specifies CASTPRAPGDTQYF.

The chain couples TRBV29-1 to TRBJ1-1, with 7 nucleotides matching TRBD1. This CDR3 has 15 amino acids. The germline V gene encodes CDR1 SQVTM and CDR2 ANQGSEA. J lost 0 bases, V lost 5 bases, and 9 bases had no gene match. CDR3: CSVWSHRGMNTEAFF. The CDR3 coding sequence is TGCAGCGTTTGGAGTCACAGGGGCATGAACACTGAAGCTTTCTTT.

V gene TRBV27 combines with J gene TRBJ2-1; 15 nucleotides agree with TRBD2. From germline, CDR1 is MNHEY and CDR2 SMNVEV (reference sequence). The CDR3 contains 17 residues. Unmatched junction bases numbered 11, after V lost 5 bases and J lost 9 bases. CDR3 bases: TGTGCCAGCAGTCTCCGGACTAGCGGGGGGGGTATGTTTGAGCAGTTCTTC. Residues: CASSLRTSGGGMFEQFF.

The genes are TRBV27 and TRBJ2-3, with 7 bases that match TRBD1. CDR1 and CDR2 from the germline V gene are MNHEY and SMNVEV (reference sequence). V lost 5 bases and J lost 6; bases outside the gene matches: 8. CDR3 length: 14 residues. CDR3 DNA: TGTGCCAGCAGTAAACTCGACAGGGCGGATACGCAGTATTTT. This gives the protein CASSKLDRADTQYF.

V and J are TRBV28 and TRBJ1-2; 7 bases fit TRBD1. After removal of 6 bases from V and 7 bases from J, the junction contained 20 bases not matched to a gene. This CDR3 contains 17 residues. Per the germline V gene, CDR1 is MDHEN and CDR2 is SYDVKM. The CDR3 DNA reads TGTGCCAGCAGCCCCCGACAGGGTGTAATTAGTTCGGCTGGCTACACCTTC. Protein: CASSPRQGVISSAGYTF.

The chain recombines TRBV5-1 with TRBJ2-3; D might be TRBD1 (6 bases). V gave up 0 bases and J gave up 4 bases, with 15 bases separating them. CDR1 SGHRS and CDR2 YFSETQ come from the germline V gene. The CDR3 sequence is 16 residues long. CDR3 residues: CASSLGEQGSPDTQYF. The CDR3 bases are TGCGCCAGCAGCTTGGGAGAACAGGGTAGCCCAGATACGCAGTATTTT.

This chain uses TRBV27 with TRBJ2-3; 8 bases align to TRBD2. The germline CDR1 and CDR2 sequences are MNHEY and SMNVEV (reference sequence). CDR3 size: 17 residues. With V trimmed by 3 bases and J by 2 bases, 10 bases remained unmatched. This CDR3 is CASSFTGTRPFTDTQYF. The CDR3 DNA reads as TGTGCCAGCAGTTTCACCGGGACTAGGCCCTTCACAGATACGCAGTATTTT.

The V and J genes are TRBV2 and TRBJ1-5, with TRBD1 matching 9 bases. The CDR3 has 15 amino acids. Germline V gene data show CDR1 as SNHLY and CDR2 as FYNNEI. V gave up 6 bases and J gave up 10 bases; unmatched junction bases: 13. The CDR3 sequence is CASRPQGAPGGPQHF. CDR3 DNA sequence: TGTGCCAGCAGACCACAGGGGGCCCCAGGTGGACCCCAGCATTTT.

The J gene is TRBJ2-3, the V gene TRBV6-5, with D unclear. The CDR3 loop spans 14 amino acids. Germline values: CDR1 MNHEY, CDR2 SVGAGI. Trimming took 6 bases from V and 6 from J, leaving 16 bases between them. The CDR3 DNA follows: TGTGCCAGCAGCCTCGTCTCTTCCCGGGATACGCAGTATTTT. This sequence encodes CASSLVSSRDTQYF.

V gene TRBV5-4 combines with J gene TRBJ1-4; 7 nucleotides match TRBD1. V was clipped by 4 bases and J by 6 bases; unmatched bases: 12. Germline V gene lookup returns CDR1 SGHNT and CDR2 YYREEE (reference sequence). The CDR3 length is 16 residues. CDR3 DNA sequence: TGTGCCAGCAGCCTAACGACAGGGTCGTTACATGAAAAACTGTTTTTT. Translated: CASSLTTGSLHEKLFF.

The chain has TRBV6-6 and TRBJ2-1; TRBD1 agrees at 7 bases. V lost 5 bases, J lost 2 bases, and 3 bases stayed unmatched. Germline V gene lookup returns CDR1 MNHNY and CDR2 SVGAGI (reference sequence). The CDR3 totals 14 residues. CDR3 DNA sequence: TGTGCCAGCAGTCTGACAGGGACCTACAATGAGCAGTTCTTC. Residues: CASSLTGTYNEQFF.

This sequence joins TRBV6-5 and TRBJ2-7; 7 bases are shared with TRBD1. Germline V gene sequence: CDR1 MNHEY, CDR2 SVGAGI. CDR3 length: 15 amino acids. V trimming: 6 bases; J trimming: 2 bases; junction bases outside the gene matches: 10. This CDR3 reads CASRPSRDSTYEQYF. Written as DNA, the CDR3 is TGTGCCAGCAGACCGAGCCGGGACAGCACCTACGAGCAGTACTTC.

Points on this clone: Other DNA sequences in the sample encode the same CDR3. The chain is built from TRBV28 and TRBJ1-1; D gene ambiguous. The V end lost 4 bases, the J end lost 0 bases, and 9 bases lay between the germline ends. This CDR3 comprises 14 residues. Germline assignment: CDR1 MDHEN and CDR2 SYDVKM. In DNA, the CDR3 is TGTGCCAGCAGTTCTACAGAACTGAACACTGAAGCTTTCTTT. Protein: CASSSTELNTEAFF.

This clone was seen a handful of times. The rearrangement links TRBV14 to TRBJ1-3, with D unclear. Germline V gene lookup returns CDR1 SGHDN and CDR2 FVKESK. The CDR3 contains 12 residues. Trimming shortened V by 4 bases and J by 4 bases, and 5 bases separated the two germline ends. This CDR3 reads CASSLVGNTIYF. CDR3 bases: TGTGCCAGCAGCCTCGTAGGAAACACCATATATTTT.

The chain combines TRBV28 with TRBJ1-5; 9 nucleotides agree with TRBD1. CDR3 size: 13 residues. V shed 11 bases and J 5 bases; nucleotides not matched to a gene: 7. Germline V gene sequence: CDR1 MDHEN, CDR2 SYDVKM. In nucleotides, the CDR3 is TGTGCCCCCCGGGACAGGGTGGATCAGCCCCAGCATTTT. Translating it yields CAPRDRVDQPQHF. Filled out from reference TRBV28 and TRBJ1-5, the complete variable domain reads DVKVTQSSRYLVKRTGEKVFLECVQDMDHENMFWYRQDPGLGLRLIYFSYDVKMKEKGDIPEGYSVSREKKERFSLILESASTNQTSMYLCAPRDRVDQPQHFGDGTRLSIL.

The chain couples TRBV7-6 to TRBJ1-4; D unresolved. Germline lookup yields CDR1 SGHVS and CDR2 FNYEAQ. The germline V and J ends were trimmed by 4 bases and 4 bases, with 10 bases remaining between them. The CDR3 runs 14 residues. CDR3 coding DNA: TGTGCCAGCAGCTCCCGGGGAGTTAATGAAAAACTGTTTTTT. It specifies CASSSRGVNEKLFF.

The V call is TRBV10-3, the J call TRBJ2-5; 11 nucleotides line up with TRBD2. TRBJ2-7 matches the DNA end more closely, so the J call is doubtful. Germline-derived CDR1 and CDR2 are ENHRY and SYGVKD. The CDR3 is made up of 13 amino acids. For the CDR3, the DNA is TGTGCCTCGGGACTAGCGGACTCCTACGAGCAGTACTTC. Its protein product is CASGLADSYEQYF.

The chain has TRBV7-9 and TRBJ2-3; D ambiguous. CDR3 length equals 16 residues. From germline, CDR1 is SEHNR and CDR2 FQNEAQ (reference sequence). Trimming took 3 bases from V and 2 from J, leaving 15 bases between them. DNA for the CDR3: TGTGCCAGCAGCTTTTGGCACCCCAAAAACACAGATACGCAGTATTTT. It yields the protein CASSFWHPKNTDTQYF. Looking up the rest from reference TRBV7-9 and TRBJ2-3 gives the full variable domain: DTGVSQNPRHKITKRGQNVTFRCDPISEHNRLYWYRQTLGQGPEFLTYFQNEAQLEKSRLLSDRFSAERPKGSFSTLEIQRTEQGDSAMYLCASSFWHPKNTDTQYFGPGTRLTVL.